This TCR beta chain stems from a study of T cell responses to AZD1222 COVID-19 vaccine. General observations from the study: Spike was spanned by vaccine-associated CD4 TCRs, with dominance at 160-218 and 743-854. Once two AZD1222 doses were given, Spike-specific TCR breadth and depth went up. Sampled repertoires all dated from after the peak T cell response. Just 5 or 6 AZD1222 recipients tested seropositive at baseline.

The CDR3 sequence is 15 residues long. Trimming cost V 2 bases and J 6 bases; bases outside gene matches: 3. The V gene's germline CDR1 is MRHNA and CDR2 SNTAGT. Method: immunoSEQ multiplex PCR; TCRdb's copy keeps in-frame clones and lacks some. The sample holds more than 70,000 clones, approximately 90% seen once. Points on this clone: Its antigen is unidentified.

Specimen: peripheral blood, collected on day 0 of AZD1222 vaccination. The chain couples TRBV6-4 to TRBJ2-1; 11 bases are shared with TRBD2. This receptor was identified in an adult in good health. The CDR3 DNA sequence: TGTGCCAGCAGTGACCCGGGACTAGCGGTCAATGAGCAGTTCTTC. Translating gives CASSDPGLAVNEQFF.